The rows below give T cell receptor beta chains drawn from one sample of a study of CD8 T cells in ankylosing spondylitis. TCRdb reprocessed the 5' RACE reads via MiXCR and lists one record per CDR3 protein. Of 350,000 to 550,000 distinct CDR3 sequences listed, roughly a quarter are singletons. Source material: blood, either unsorted or a sorted T cell fraction (not recorded which). The receptors here all came from a male donor with ankylosing spondylitis. Each CDR3 is given with its conserved first and last residue. The D gene is left open where the match is weak. Some rows mark clone size as missing; the rest say once, few, many or name a class of expanded clone.

V gene	clone size	D gene	J gene	CDR3 protein	CDR3 DNA
TRBV11-2	few	.	TRBJ2-6	CASSLRRSSGANVLTF	TGTGCCAGCAGCTTGAGGCGCAGCTCTGGGGCCAACGTCCTGACTTTC
TRBV9	.	TRBD2	TRBJ2-2	CASSVGGRADTGELFF	TGTGCCAGCAGCGTAGGCGGGAGGGCCGACACCGGGGAGCTGTTTTTT
TRBV27	few	.	TRBJ2-1	CASSSYRNIYNEQFF	TGTGCCAGCAGCTCATACAGGAATATTTACAATGAGCAGTTCTTC
TRBV18	few	.	TRBJ1-2	CASSPTRDIDGYTF	TGTGCCAGCTCACCAACTCGGGACATCGATGGCTACACCTTC
TRBV2	few	.	TRBJ2-2	CASKEQGPPGELFF	TGTGCCAGCAAAGAACAGGGCCCGCCCGGGGAGCTGTTTTTT
TRBV12-3/TRBV12-4	.	.	TRBJ2-7	CASSNRAPYEQYF	TGTGCCAGCAGCAACCGGGCCCCCTACGAGCAGTACTTC
TRBV5-1	few	.	TRBJ2-2	CASSRQGPTGELFF	TGCGCCAGCAGCCGGCAGGGCCCCACCGGGGAGCTGTTTTTT
TRBV29-1	few	.	TRBJ1-6	CSVSPGGNSPLHF	TGCAGCGTATCGCCGGGGGGAAATTCACCCCTCCACTTT
TRBV21-1	few	.	TRBJ1-5	CASSAQTGGELHF	TGTGCCAGCAGCGCACAGACAGGGGGCGAATTACATTTT
TRBV15	few	.	TRBJ2-1	CATSRNRGLSYNEQFF	TGTGCCACCAGCAGAAACAGGGGACTCTCCTACAATGAGCAGTTCTTC
TRBV7-2	.	.	TRBJ2-2	CASGRIGDTGELFF	TGTGCCAGCGGTCGTATTGGGGACACCGGGGAGCTGTTTTTT
TRBV5-1	few	TRBD1	TRBJ2-1	CASSWTGGNYNEQFF	TGCGCCAGCAGCTGGACAGGGGGGAACTACAATGAGCAGTTCTTC
TRBV15	few	.	TRBJ2-3	CATSSEQGGIDTQYF	TGTGCCACCAGCAGCGAACAGGGGGGGATAGATACGCAGTATTTT
TRBV11-2	.	TRBD1	TRBJ2-1	CASSLRTGGNEQFF	TGTGCCAGCAGCTTGAGGACAGGGGGCAATGAGCAGTTCTTC
TRBV20-1	few	.	TRBJ2-3	CSARDSRSDTQYF	TGCAGTGCTAGAGATAGTCGTTCAGATACGCAGTATTTT
TRBV20-1	few	TRBD2	TRBJ2-3	CSAGLAGPDTDTQYF	TGCAGTGCAGGACTAGCGGGTCCCGACACAGATACGCAGTATTTT
TRBV7-8	once	.	TRBJ1-5	CASSLRLEGGGQPQHF	TGTGCCAGCAGCTTAAGACTTGAAGGGGGGGGACAGCCCCAGCATTTT
TRBV12-3/TRBV12-4	many	.	TRBJ2-1	CASSFSRGGWNEQFF	TGTGCCAGCAGTTTTTCCAGGGGGGGTTGGAATGAGCAGTTCTTC
TRBV3-1	.	.	TRBJ2-2	CASSQVVGALTGELFF	TGTGCCAGCAGCCAAGTCGTGGGGGCACTTACCGGGGAGCTGTTTTTT
TRBV7-2	.	.	TRBJ2-5	CASSLLGGEQETQYF	TGTGCCAGCAGCTTATTAGGAGGGGAGCAAGAGACCCAGTACTTC
TRBV5-1	few	TRBD1	TRBJ2-7	CARKRGTDKSEQYF	TGCGCCCGAAAAAGGGGGACAGACAAATCGGAGCAGTACTTC
TRBV30	.	.	TRBJ1-5	CAWSVLGRDQPQHF	TGTGCCTGGAGTGTCTTGGGTAGAGATCAGCCCCAGCATTTT
TRBV5-1	few	.	TRBJ1-6	CASSFNSGDNSPLHF	TGCGCCAGCAGTTTTAACAGCGGCGATAATTCACCCCTCCACTTT
TRBV27	.	.	TRBJ2-5	CASLPGVQETQYF	TGTGCCAGCCTACCTGGGGTTCAAGAGACCCAGTACTTC
TRBV24-1	few	.	TRBJ2-1	CATSDPYGSYNEQFF	TGTGCCACCAGTGATCCCTACGGTTCCTACAATGAGCAGTTCTTC
TRBV27	.	TRBD1	TRBJ2-1	CASRQGAYEQFF	TGTGCCAGCAGACAGGGGGCTTATGAGCAGTTCTTC
TRBV2	few	.	TRBJ1-5	CASSEASGRLGPQHF	TGTGCCAGCAGTGAAGCGAGTGGGCGCTTGGGGCCCCAGCATTTT
TRBV10-3	.	TRBD2	TRBJ2-1	CAISEPIRASGRYNEQFF	TGTGCCATCAGTGAACCCATCAGGGCTAGCGGGAGATACAATGAGCAGTTCTTC
TRBV20-1	.	.	TRBJ2-1	CSARDPTGLLAYEQFF	TGCAGTGCTAGAGATCCCACGGGATTATTGGCTTATGAGCAGTTCTTC
TRBV24-1	many	.	TRBJ1-5	CATSEKGLNQPQHF	TGTGCCACCAGTGAAAAGGGGCTCAATCAGCCCCAGCATTTT
TRBV4-1	.	TRBD2	TRBJ2-3	CASSLIAGDFGDTQYF	TGCGCCAGCAGCCTTATAGCGGGAGATTTCGGAGATACGCAGTATTTT
TRBV7-9	.	TRBD2	TRBJ2-4	CASSLASLAGVVNIQYF	TGTGCCAGCAGCTTAGCGAGCCTAGCGGGAGTGGTAAACATTCAGTACTTC
TRBV5-1	.	.	TRBJ1-2	CASSLSPGLQLYGYTF	TGCGCCAGCAGCTTGAGTCCGGGCCTACAGCTCTATGGCTACACCTTC
TRBV11-3	.	.	TRBJ2-3	CASSLGGHTQYF	TGTGCCAGCAGCTTAGGGGGACACACGCAGTATTTT
TRBV7-9	.	.	TRBJ2-3	CASSLGGFGLGVDTQYF	TGTGCCAGCAGCTTAGGAGGGTTCGGACTCGGGGTGGATACGCAGTATTTT
TRBV6-5	.	.	TRBJ2-4	CASSYPTSKGAKNIQYF	TGTGCCAGCAGTTACCCAACTAGTAAAGGGGCCAAAAACATTCAGTACTTC
TRBV5-1	.	.	TRBJ2-1	CASSGDGSSYNEQFF	TGCGCCAGCAGCGGGGACGGTAGCTCCTACAATGAGCAGTTCTTC
TRBV15	few	TRBD2	TRBJ2-3	CATSPGLAEDTQYF	TGTGCCACCAGCCCGGGACTAGCTGAGGATACGCAGTATTTT